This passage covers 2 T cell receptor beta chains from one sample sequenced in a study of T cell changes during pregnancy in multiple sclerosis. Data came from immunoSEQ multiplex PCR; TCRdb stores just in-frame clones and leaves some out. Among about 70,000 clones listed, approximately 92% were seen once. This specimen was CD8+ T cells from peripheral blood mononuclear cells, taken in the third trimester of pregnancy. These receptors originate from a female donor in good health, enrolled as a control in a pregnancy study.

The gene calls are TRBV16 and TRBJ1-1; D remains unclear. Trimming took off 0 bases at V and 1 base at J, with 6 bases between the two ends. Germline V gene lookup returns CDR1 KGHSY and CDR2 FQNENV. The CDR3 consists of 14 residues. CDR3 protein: CASSQSASNTEAFF. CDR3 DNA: TGTGCCAGCAGCCAATCGGCCTCGAACACTGAAGCTTTCTTT.

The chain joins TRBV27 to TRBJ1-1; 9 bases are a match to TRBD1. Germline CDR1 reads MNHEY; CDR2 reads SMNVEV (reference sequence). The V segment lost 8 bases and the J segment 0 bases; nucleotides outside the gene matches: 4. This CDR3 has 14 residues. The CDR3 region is CASQTGGLNTEAFF. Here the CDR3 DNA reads TGTGCCAGCCAAACAGGGGGCTTGAACACTGAAGCTTTCTTT.